This TCR beta chain derives from a study of blood T cell repertoires in COVID-19. Overall study: Specimens from acute and convalescent COVID-19 originated in the United States, Italy and Spain. Sources were T cells, B-cell-depleted T cells, or PBMCs; the material itself was cDNA or gDNA.

In the original processing: Reference gene primer amplification in the assay estimated nucleated cell counts. Libraries were prepared by immunoSEQ multiplex PCR; TCRdb keeps only in-frame clonotypes and omits some of them. V, J and clone size derive from that table, while D and trimming were established from the DNA sequence. Seen here are nearly 200,000 clones, approximately 82% observed once, and the top ten hold 6.9%. Germline CDR1 reads SGHNT; CDR2 reads YYREEE (reference sequence). The CDR3 has 17 residues. J gave up 2 bases and V 3 bases, and 7 bases lay outside the gene matches. The sequencing input was peripheral blood. The clonotype comes from a human donor with acute or convalescent COVID-19. The donor label of this sample is uncertain. The V gene is TRBV5-4, the J gene TRBJ2-1, with 11 bases aligning to TRBD2. The CDR3 loop is CASSYPTSGRAYNEQFF. CDR3 nucleotides: TGTGCCAGCAGCTACCCAACTAGCGGGAGAGCCTACAATGAGCAGTTCTTC.